This T cell receptor beta chain was identified in a study of shared clonotypes between healthy human individuals. V lost 5 bases to trimming and J lost 3 bases; unmatched junction nucleotides: 7. The CDR3 length is 15 residues. Germline V gives CDR1 SGHTA, CDR2 FQGTGA. Measured with immunoSEQ multiplex PCR; TCRdb has only the in-frame clones, and not every one. The sample consists of about 2,500,000 clones, 85% to 95% of them appearing once. This clonotype was obtained from a man in his late teens or twenties in good health. V usage is TRBV7-3 and J usage is TRBJ2-1; TRBD1 matches at 7 bases. Sequenced: naive CD4+ T cells sorted from blood. Subset of the sample: CD45RA+ positively selected. The CDR3 sequence: CASSPQGTVYNEQFF. The CDR3 DNA sequence: TGTGCCAGCAGCCCACAGGGGACAGTCTACAATGAGCAGTTCTTC. Combining the CDR3 with reference TRBV7-3 and TRBJ2-1 gives the whole variable domain GAGVSQTPSNKVTEKGKYVELRCDPISGHTALYWYRQSLGQGPEFLIYFQGTGAADDSGLPNDRFFAVRPEGSVSTLKIQRTERGDSAVYLCASSPQGTVYNEQFFGPGTRLTVL.